This T cell receptor (beta chain) was captured by sequencing in a study of blood T cell repertoires in COVID-19. Many counts were recorded for this clone. TCRdb's table, derived via immunoSEQ multiplex PCR, lists solely in-frame clones and lacks some. The table lists 250,000 to 300,000 clones, around 89% of them singletons. The CDR3 runs to 16 residues. Trimming took 0 bases from V and 10 from J, leaving 16 bases between them. The germline CDR1 and CDR2 sequences are LNHNV and YYDKDF (reference sequence). This TCR came from a woman aged 55-70 years with acute or convalescent COVID-19. Sequences were obtained from peripheral blood. This chain links TRBV15 with TRBJ1-6; D remains ambiguous. In nucleotides, the CDR3 is TGTGCCACCAGCAGAGAGAGACTGGCCGTTTCGTCACCCCTCCACTTT. Residues: CATSRERLAVSSPLHF.